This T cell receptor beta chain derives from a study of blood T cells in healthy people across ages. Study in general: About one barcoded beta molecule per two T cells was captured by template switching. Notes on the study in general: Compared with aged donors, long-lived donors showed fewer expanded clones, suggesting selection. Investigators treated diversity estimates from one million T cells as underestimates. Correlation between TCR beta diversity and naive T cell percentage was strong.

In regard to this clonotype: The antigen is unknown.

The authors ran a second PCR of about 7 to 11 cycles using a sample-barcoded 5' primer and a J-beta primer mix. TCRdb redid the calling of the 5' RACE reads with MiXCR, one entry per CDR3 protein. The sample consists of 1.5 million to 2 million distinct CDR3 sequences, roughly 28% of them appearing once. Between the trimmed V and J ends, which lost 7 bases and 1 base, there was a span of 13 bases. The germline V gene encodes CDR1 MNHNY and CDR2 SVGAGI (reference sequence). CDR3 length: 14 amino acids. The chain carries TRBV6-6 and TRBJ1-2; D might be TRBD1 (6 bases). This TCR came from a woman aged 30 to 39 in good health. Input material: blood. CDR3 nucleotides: TGTGCCAGCACTCAACAGGGACGTAACTATGGCTACACCTTC. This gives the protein CASTQQGRNYGYTF.